Below, one TCR beta chain is given with its context. Its antigen is currently unknown. This entry is derived from a study of beta chain features in type 1 diabetes. Study conclusions and caveats: In all four CD4+ subsets, TCRB CDR3 length was significantly, moderately reduced in type 1 diabetes.

Germline CDR1 and CDR2: LNHDA and SQIVND (reference sequence). V was trimmed by 4 bases and J by 4 bases, leaving 11 bases between them. The CDR3 consists of 13 residues. Sorted CD4+ subsets: naive, central memory, regulatory, stem cell-like memory (CD45RO/CCR7/CD25/CD127/CD95/CD27 panel). Expressed TCRB transcripts were sequenced because the isolated RNA had all been reverse transcribed beforehand. Sequencing used immunoSEQ multiplex PCR; TCRdb keeps in-frame clones, though not all of them. The sample has 220,000 or so clones, around 68% seen once. Sequenced sample: naive CD4+ T cells from blood. V gene TRBV19 combines with J gene TRBJ2-7, with a tentative D call TRBD2 (6 bases). The receptor was isolated from a man in his thirties or forties in good health. This CDR3 reads CASSTSEGYEQYF. CDR3 DNA sequence: TGTGCCAGTAGTACCTCGGAGGGTTACGAGCAGTACTTC.